This T cell receptor (beta chain) was identified in a study of Graves' ophthalmopathy and Graves' hyperthyroidism (dated by TCRdb to the late 2010s). With respect to the entire study: Hyperthyroidism was considered stable if no progression to ophthalmopathy occurred within 18 months of follow-up. After sampling, hyperthyroidism patients received methimazole starting at 30 mg daily, and ophthalmopathy patients received high-dose intravenous methylprednisolone. The independent validation cohort included approximately 19 hyperthyroidism patients plus 17 patients who later progressed from hyperthyroidism to ophthalmopathy. To explore V-J signatures that separate ophthalmopathy from hyperthyroidism, a discovery set of about 96 patients was enrolled, consisting of approximately 45 with ophthalmopathy and 55 to 65 with stable hyperthyroidism. In over 5 hyperthyroidism patients, the T-cell repertoires found in thyroid tissue were compared with those found in blood. TCR beta repertoire signatures were used to distinguish Graves' ophthalmopathy from Graves' hyperthyroidism and to predict progression to ophthalmopathy. In total, 120 to 150 blood samples were TCR-sequenced: some 43 ophthalmopathy, under 85 hyperthyroidism and some 17 hyperthyroidism-to-ophthalmopathy patients.

The germline V gene specifies SGHTA as CDR1 and FQGNSA as CDR2. From its cysteine to its phenylalanine, the CDR3 spans 13 amino acids. The DNA shown is the 39-base CDR3, in frame from base 1. V drops 4 bases and J drops 3 bases, leaving 9 bases in between. Study-level results and caveats: In validation, the model predicted ophthalmopathy progression with about 71% sensitivity and 72.22% specificity; 12 predicted patients were CT-confirmed with GO in a median of approximately 6.2 months. Most expanded thyroid clonotypes with a frequency above 0.001 also appeared in blood, which suggests that blood repertoires may reflect the immune response in the thyroid. In cross-validation, the 13-signature model distinguished ophthalmopathy from stable hyperthyroidism with almost 90% sensitivity and about 84% specificity, and in the test set the corresponding values were around 80% and 75%. Sample size was not predetermined statistically, and investigators were not blinded to group allocation.

Hyperthyroidism patients were newly diagnosed, with disease duration under 2 months, and aged 18 to 65 years. Anyone with other autoimmune diseases, uncontrolled infections, pregnancy or lactation was excluded from the study. Diagnosis relied on clinical symptoms, serum thyroxine, TRAb, thyroid ultrasound and orbital computed tomography. Total RNA was extracted with Trizol reagent and quality-checked on an Agilent 2100 Bioanalyzer. For repertoire sequencing, the TCR beta CDR3 regions were amplified from RNA transcripts. A first-round RT-PCR used HTBI primers with the Qiagen OneStep RT-PCR kit, followed by a second-round multiplex PCR, size selection and purification. Sequencing of the libraries was carried out on an Illumina HiSeq2000 in paired-end mode with 100 bp reads. The published analysis was carried out like this. SOAPnuke was used to process the reads, throwing out any read that had adapters, had uncalled bases, had a mean Phred below 15, or lacked an exact constant-primer or identifier match. High-quality paired reads were merged with COPE v1.2.5. Clonotypes were defined as unique nucleotide sequences and were aligned to IMGT TRB V, D and J references using MiTCR v1.1. The analysis was limited to V-J combinations with a frequency above 0.0001, which together covered approximately 99% of repertoires. For each V-J combination, a TCR clonal expansion and chaos score was defined as F50 clonal expansion divided by the chaos observed in the TCRdist matrix. Welch's t-statistics and random forest were used to narrow the features down to around 13 V-J combinations, which were then fed into a naive Bayes classifier. The similarity between thyroid and blood repertoires was quantified using the Morisita-Horn index. In TCRdb, the public reads were trimmed at Q25 with fastp and aligned with MiXCR, with productive beta chains retained. Every entry covers one CDR3 protein and lists the most common genes and DNA from its rows. TCRdb, rather than the study authors, made the V and J calls. Counted in this sample were approximately 1.2 million distinct CDR3 sequences; 36% of them appeared once. Over 8.5% of the sample lies in the top ten.

This clonotype appeared many times. Its target antigen remains unknown. No base qualities exist here, and no much larger clone lies one base off it. Recombination connected TRBV7-2 to TRBJ2-5, with the D gene not clear enough to name. The sequence came from an adult man with Graves' hyperthyroidism. The sequenced material came from peripheral blood or thyroid tissue (not recorded which). The CDR3 reads as follows: CASSSTPKETQYF. The DNA sequence is as follows: TGTGCCAGCAGCTCGACCCCGAAAGAGACCCAGTACTTC.